This T cell receptor (beta chain) came from a study of molecular identifiers for immune sequencing clone quantification. Trimming took off 5 bases at V and 4 bases at J, with 22 bases between the two ends. Per the germline V gene, CDR1 is SGHTA and CDR2 is FQGNSA. The CDR3 is 17 residues long. Naive CD8 T cells underwent sorting with the CD8+CD4-CCR7+CD45RA+ definition. TCRdb fed the PCR reads into MiXCR, producing one record per CDR3 protein. The table shows over 300,000 distinct CDR3 sequences, with 24% occurring only once. General observations from the study: Barcode-sharing identical TCR molecules could underestimate highly expanded clone sizes.

Notes on this clonotype: Its specificity is unknown.

The sequencing input was naive CD8+ T cells from blood, with Jurkat cell RNA spiked in. As to subset: FACS-sorted CD8+CD4-CCR7+CD45RA+ naive T cells. V is TRBV7-2 and J is TRBJ2-3; D is possibly TRBD2 (5 bases). The sequence was collected from a human donor in good health. Some libraries in this study had Jurkat cell RNA spiked in. DNA of the CDR3: TGTGCCAGCAGCATAGACCGGACTCTTATAGACCCAGATACGCAGTATTTT. Protein: CASSIDRTLIDPDTQYF.